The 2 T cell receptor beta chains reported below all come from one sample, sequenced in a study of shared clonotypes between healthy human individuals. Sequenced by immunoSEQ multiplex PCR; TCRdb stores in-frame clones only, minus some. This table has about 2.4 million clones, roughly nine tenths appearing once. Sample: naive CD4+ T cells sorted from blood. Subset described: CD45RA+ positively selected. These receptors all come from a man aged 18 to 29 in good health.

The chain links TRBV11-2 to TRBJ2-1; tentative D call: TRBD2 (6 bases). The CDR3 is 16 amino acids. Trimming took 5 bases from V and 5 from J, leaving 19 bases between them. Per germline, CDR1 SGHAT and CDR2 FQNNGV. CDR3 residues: CASSNRFAGPHNEQFF. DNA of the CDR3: TGTGCCAGCAGCAACCGGTTCGCGGGGCCACACAATGAGCAGTTCTTC.

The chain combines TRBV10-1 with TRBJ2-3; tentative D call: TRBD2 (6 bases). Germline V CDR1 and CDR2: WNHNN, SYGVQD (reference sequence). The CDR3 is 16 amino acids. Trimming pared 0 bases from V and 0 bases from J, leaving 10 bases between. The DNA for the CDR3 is TGCGCCAGCAGTGAGTCGGCGGGGTCTAGCACAGATACGCAGTATTTT. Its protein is CASSESAGSSTDTQYF.